This paragraph covers one T cell receptor beta chain sequence. What it binds is unknown. The data derive from a study of OX40 agonist ivuxolimab in advanced cancers. Study-level information: The diagnoses of dose-escalation patients were hepatocellular carcinoma, melanoma, renal cell or head and neck cancer. At 65% to 90% male, the cohort had a mean age of around 56 years, ranging from roughly 20 to 90. Prior anti-PD-1, anti-PD-L1 or anti-CTLA-4 therapy was allowed; around 43% had some. Study-level points and caveats: CD4+ and CD8+ blood T cells expanded clonally by week 6 at 0.1 to 3.0 mg/kg.

The protocol was immunoSEQ multiplex PCR, while the TCRdb copy is restricted to in-frame clones and leaves out a portion. The sample carries about 31,000 clones, about 86% recorded once. This CDR3 is built from 14 residues. V lost 0 bases to trimming and J lost 1 base, with 8 bases between them. The germline gives CDR1 SQVTM, CDR2 ANQGSEA. The source of this sequence is an adult with an advanced solid tumor such as melanoma, head and neck, liver or kidney cancer. V is TRBV29-1 and J is TRBJ2-3, with D tentatively TRBD1 (6 bases). This material consisted of CD4+ or CD8+ T cells sorted from blood, taken in a trial of the OX40 agonist ivuxolimab. CDR3 protein: CSVEDAGGTDTQYF. For the CDR3, the DNA is TGCAGCGTTGAAGATGCAGGGGGCACAGATACGCAGTATTTT.